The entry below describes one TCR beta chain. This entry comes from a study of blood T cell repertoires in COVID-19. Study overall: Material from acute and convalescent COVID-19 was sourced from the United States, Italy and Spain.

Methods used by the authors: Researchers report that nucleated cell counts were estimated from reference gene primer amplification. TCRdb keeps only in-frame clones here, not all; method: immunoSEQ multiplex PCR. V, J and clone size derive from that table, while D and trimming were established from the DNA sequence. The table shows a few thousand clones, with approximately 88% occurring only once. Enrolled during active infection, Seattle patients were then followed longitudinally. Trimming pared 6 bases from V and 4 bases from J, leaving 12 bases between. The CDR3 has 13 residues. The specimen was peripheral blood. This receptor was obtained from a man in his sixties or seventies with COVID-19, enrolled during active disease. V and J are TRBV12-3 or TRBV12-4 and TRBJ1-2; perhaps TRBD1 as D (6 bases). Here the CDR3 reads CASRNGTRYGYTF. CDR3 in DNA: TGTGCCAGCAGAAACGGGACACGCTATGGCTACACCTTC.